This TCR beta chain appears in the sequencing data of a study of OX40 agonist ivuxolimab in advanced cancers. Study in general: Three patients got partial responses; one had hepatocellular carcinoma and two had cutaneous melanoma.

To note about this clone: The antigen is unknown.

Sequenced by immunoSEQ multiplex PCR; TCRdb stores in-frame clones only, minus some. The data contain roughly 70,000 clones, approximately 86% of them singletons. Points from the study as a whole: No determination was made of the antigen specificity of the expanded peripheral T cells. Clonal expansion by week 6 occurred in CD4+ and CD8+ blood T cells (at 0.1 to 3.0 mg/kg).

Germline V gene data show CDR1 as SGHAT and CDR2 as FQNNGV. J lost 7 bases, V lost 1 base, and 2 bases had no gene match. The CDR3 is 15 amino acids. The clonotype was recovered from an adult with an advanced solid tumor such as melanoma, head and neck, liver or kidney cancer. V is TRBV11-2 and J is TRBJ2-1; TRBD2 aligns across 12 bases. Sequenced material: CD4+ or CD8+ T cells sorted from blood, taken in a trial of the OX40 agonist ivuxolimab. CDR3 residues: CASSLALAGGNEQFF. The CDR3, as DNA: TGTGCCAGCAGCTTAGCTCTAGCGGGAGGGAATGAGCAGTTCTTC.